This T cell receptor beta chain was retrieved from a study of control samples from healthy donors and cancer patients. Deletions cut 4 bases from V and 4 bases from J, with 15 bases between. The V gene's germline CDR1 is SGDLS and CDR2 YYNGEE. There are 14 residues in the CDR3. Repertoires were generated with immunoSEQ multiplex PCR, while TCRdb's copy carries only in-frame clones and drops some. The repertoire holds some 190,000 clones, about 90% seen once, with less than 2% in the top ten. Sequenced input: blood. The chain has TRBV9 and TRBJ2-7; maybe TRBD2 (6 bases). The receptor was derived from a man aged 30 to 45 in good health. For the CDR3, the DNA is TGTGCCAGCAGCCCAGGGACTTTGGGGTACGAGCAGTACTTC. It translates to CASSPGTLGYEQYF.